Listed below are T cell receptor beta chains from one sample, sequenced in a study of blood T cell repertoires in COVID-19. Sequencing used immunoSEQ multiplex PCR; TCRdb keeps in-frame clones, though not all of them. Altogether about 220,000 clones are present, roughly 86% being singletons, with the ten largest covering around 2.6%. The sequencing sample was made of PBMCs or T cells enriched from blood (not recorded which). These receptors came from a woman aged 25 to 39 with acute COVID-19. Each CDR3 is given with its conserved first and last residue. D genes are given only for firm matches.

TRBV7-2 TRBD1 CASSFTGGRSTYNEQFF
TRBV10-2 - CASSLQGGAEAFF
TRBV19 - CASSGWDTTAPQHF
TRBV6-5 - CASSYRAGRQPQHF
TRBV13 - CASSSTAGTEAFF
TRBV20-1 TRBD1 CSASVDRGTEAFF
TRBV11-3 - CASSSYRNTEAFF
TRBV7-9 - CASSLDSGELFF
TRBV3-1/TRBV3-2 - CASNRGGEQFF
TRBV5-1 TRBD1 CASSLTYSNRGRISETQYF
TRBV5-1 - CASRVGGDTQYF
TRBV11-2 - CASSFSTHAGSPRNTEAFF
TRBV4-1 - CASSQGASSPQHF
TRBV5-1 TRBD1 CASSVTGGADSTEAFF
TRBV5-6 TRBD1 CASSLGIDRVSGNTIYF
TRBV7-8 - CASSLSGSGYTF
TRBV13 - CASSFGTSYNEQFF
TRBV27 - CASSFVAGYEAFF
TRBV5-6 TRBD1 CASSATKTGMDSPLHF
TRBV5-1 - CASSAYLDSLMNTEAFF
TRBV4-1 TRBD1 CASSRPGQGASQPQHF
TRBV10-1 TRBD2 CASPSGGARGELFF
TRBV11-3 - CASSRSRQETQYF
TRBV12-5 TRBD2 CASGLEMIQGLGETQYF
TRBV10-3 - CAISEGESYEQYF
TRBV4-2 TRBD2 CASSQVLAGGRRKTQYF
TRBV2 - CASRPTHFSQYF
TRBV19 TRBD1 CASSIGTGNYNEQFF
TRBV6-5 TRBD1 CASRYRGWGGYTF
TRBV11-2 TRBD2 CASSLGSGGDPYEQYF
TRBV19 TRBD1 CASSIFPGTALYGYTF
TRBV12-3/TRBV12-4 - CASSFARAGELFF
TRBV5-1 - CASSTDTGPRTDTQYF
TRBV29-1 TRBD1 CSVPTGDSNYGYTF
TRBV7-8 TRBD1 CASSQDRGNQPQHF
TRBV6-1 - CASSEVGVYGYTF
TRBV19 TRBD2 CASLRLAGGRTGELFF
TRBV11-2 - CASSYGTYSYEQYF
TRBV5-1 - CASSLTGGPTDTQYF
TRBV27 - CASSLSIFPGIYGYTF
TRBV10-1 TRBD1 CASSDGTDYGYTF
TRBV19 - CASSTSRTEVYGYTF
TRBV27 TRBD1 CASSSTGQGAGGYTF
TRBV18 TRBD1 CASSIWTGRSYNEQFF
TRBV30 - CAWTGATNEKLFF
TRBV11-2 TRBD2 CASSPFGLAGRIQTNEQFF
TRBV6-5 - CASSIAGRQVYEQYF
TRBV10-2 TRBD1 CASSDTGGGEEQYF
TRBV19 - CATTENNYGYTF
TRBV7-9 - CASSLGQVKLSGNTIYF
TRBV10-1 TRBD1 CASSEGQSYEQYF
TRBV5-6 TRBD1 CASSATGTGAGYGYTF
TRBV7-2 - CASSLARASGELFF
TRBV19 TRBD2 CASRSGGAGGTYEQYF
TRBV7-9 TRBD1 CASSLMTGGDSPLHF
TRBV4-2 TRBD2 CASSQGLGGGGTDTQYF
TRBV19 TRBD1 CASIASGQGNYEQYF
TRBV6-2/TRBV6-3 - CASSYSGAPNTGELFF